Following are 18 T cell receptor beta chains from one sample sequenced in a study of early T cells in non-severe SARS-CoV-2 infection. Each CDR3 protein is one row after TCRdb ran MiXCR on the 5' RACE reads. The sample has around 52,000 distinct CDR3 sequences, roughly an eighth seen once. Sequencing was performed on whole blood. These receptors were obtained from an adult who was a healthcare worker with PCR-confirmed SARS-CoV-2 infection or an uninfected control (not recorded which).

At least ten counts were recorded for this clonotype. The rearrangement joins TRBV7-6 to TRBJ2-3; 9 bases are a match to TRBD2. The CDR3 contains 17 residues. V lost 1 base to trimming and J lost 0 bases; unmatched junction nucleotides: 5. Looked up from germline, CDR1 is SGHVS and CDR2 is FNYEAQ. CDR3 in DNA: TGTGCCAGCAGCTTAGTCCCTAGCGGGGCAAGCACAGATACGCAGTATTTT. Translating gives CASSLVPSGASTDTQYF.

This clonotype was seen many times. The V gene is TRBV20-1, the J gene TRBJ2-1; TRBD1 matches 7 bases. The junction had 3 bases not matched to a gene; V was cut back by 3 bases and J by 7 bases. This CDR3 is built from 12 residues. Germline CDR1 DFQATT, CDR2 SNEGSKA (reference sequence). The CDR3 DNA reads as TGCAGTGCTAGTGACAGGGTGAATGAGCAGTTCTTC. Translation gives CSASDRVNEQFF.

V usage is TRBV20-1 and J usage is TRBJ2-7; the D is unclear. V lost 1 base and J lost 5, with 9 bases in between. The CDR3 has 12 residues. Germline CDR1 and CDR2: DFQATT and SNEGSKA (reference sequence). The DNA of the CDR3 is TGCAGTGCTAGAGTGAGCCGGGACGAGCAGTACTTC. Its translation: CSARVSRDEQYF.

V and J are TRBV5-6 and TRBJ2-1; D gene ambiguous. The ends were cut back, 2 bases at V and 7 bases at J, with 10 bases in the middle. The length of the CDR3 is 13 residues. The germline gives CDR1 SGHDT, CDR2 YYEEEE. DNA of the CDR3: TGTGCCAGCAGCTTTGTAGGGTGGAATGAGCAGTTCTTC. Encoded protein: CASSFVGWNEQFF.

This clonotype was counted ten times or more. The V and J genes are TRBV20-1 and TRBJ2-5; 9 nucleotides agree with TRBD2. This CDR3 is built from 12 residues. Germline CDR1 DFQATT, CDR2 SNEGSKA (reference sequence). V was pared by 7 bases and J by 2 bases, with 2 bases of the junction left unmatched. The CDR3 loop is CSGTSAQETQYF. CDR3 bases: TGCAGTGGGACTAGCGCACAAGAGACCCAGTACTTC.

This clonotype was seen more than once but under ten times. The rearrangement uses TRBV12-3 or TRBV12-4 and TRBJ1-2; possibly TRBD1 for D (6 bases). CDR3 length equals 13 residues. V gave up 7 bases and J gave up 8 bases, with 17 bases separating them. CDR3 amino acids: CASMFWGGLGYTF. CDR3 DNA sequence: TGTGCCAGCATGTTCTGGGGGGGCCTGGGCTACACCTTC.

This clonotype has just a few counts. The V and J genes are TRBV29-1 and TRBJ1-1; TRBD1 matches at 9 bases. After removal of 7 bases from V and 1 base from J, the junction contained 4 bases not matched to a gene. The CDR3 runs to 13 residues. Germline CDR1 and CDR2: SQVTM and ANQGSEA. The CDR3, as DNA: TGCAGCGGTTGGGACAGGGAGAACACTGAAGCTTTCTTT. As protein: CSGWDRENTEAFF.

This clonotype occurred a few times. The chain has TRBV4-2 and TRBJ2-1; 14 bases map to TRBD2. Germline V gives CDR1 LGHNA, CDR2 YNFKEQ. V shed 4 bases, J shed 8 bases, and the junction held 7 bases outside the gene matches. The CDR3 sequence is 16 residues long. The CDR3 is CASSPRTSGRYDEQFF. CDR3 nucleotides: TGTGCCAGCAGCCCAAGGACTAGCGGGAGGTACGATGAGCAGTTCTTC.

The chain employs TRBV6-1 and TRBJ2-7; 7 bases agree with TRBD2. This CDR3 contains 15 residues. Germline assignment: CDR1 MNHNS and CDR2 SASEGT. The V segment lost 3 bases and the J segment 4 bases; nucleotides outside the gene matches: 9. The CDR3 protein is CASSDLRLATYEQYF. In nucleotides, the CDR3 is TGTGCCAGCAGTGACCTAAGACTAGCTACGTACGAGCAGTACTTC.

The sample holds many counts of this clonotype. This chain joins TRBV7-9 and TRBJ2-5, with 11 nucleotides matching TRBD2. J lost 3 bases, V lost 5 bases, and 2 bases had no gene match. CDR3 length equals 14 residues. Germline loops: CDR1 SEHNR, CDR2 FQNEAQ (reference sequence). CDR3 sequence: CASSRSGGEETQYF. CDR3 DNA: TGTGCCAGCAGCCGTAGCGGGGGGGAAGAGACCCAGTACTTC. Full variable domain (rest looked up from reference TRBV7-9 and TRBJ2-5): DTGVSQNPRHKITKRGQNVTFRCDPISEHNRLYWYRQTLGQGPEFLTYFQNEAQLEKSRLLSDRFSAERPKGSFSTLEIQRTEQGDSAMYLCASSRSGGEETQYFGPGTRLLVL.

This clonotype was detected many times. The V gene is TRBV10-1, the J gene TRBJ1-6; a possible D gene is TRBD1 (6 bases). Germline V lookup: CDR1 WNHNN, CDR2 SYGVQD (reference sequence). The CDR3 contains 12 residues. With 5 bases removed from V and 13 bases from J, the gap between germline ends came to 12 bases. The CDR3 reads CASSFEGGPLHF. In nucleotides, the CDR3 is TGCGCCAGCAGTTTCGAGGGGGGGCCCCTCCACTTT.

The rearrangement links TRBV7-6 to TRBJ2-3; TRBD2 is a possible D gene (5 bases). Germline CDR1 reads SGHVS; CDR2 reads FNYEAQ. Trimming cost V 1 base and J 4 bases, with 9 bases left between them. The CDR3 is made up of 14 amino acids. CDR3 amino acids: CASSLGPAADTQYF. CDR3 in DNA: TGTGCCAGCAGCTTAGGGCCAGCGGCAGATACGCAGTATTTT.

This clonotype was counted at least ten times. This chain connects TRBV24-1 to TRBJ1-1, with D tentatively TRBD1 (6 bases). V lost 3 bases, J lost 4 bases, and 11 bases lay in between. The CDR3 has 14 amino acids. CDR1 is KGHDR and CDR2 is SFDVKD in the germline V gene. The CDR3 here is CATSDPTRGTEAFF. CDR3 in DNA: TGTGCCACCAGTGATCCCACCAGGGGCACTGAAGCTTTCTTT.

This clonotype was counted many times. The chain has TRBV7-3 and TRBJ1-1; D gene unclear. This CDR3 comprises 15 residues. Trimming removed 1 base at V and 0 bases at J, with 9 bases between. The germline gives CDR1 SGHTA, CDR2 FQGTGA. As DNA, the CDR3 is TGTGCCAGCAGCTTAAGTCCAGCTATGAACACTGAAGCTTTCTTT. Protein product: CASSLSPAMNTEAFF.

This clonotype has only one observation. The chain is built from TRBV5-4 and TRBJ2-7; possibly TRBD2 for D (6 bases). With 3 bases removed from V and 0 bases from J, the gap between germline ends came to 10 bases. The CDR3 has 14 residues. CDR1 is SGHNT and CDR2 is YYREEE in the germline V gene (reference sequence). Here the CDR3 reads CASSSLASSYEQYF. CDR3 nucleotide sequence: TGTGCCAGCAGCTCGCTAGCGAGCTCCTACGAGCAGTACTTC.

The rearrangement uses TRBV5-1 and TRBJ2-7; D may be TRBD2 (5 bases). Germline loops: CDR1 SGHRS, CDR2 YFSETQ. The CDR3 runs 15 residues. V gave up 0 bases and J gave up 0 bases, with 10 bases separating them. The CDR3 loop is CASSLEGRDSYEQYF. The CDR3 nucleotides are TGCGCCAGCAGCTTGGAAGGCCGGGACTCCTACGAGCAGTACTTC.

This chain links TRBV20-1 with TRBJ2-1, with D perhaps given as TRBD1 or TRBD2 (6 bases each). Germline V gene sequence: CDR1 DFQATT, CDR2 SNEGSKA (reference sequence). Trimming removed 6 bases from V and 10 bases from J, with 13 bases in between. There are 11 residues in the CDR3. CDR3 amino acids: CSAAWGAEQFF. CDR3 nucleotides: TGCAGTGCAGCATGGGGGGCCGAGCAGTTCTTC.

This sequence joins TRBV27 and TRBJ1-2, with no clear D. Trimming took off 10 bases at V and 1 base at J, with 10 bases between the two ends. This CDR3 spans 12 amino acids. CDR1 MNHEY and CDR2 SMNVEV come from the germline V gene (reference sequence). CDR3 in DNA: TGTGCCACCCTCGGGGATAACTATGGCTACACCTTC. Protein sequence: CATLGDNYGYTF.